The 14 T cell receptor beta chains listed next were all sequenced from one sample in a study of OX40 agonist ivuxolimab in advanced cancers. TCRdb's copy holds only in-frame clones and misses some; the assay was immunoSEQ multiplex PCR. Of some 50,000 clones in the sample, 75% to 90% are singletons; the top ten hold roughly 0.69%. The sample in question was CD4+ or CD8+ T cells sorted from blood, obtained in a trial of the OX40 agonist ivuxolimab. All receptors derive from an adult with an advanced solid tumor such as melanoma, head and neck, liver or kidney cancer.

The chain has TRBV19 and TRBJ2-5, with TRBD2 as a possible D gene (6 bases). Germline CDR1 is LNHDA and CDR2 is SQIVND (reference sequence). The CDR3 is 13 residues long. V was cut by 8 bases and J by 2 bases, with 12 bases left in between. The CDR3 coding sequence is TGTGCCAGTTCCCCGCGGGGACAAGAGACCCAGTACTTC. It translates to CASSPRGQETQYF. The full variable domain, rest sourced from reference TRBV19 and TRBJ2-5, is DGGITQSPKYLFRKEGQNVTLSCEQNLNHDAMYWYRQDPGQGLRLIYYSQIVNDFQKGDIAEGYSVSREKKESFPLTVTSAQKNPTAFYLCASSPRGQETQYFGPGTRLLVL.

The gene calls are TRBV7-9 and TRBJ2-1; 14 nucleotides agree with TRBD2. The CDR3 is made up of 14 amino acids. Losses at the gene ends were 3 bases for V and 14 bases for J; bases not matched to a gene: 6. Looked up from germline, CDR1 is SEHNR and CDR2 is FQNEAQ (reference sequence). DNA of the CDR3: TGTGCCAGCAGCTTTGGGACTAGCGGGGGCCGCGAGTTCTTC. Translated: CASSFGTSGGREFF.

The chain has TRBV9 and TRBJ1-3; 7 nucleotides align to TRBD1. CDR3 length: 15 amino acids. V was pared by 3 bases and J by 0 bases, with 3 bases of the junction left unmatched. Germline CDR1 SGDLS, CDR2 YYNGEE. The chain's CDR3 is CASSARDSSGNTIYF. For the CDR3, the DNA is TGTGCCAGCAGCGCCCGGGACAGCTCTGGAAACACCATATATTTT.

This sequence joins TRBV7-9 and TRBJ2-2, with D unclear. The CDR3 extends over 16 amino acids. Germline V CDR1 and CDR2: SEHNR, FQNEAQ (reference sequence). V was trimmed by 4 bases and J by 1 base, leaving 13 bases between them. This chain's CDR3 is CASSSPGPQNTGELFF. In DNA, the CDR3 is TGTGCCAGCAGCTCCCCGGGCCCACAGAACACCGGGGAGCTGTTTTTT.

The chain combines TRBV7-8 with TRBJ1-3, with a weak D call TRBD1 (5 bases). Germline CDR1 and CDR2: SGHVS and FQNEAQ. The CDR3 runs to 15 residues. Trimming removed 4 bases from V and 5 bases from J, with 15 bases in between. CDR3 in amino acids: CASSSPGLLRNTIYF. The CDR3 coding sequence is TGTGCCAGCAGCTCTCCGGGGCTTTTAAGAAACACCATATATTTT.

V usage is TRBV15 and J usage is TRBJ1-2, with a weak D call TRBD1 (6 bases). From germline, CDR1 is LNHNV and CDR2 YYDKDF (reference sequence). This CDR3 is built from 17 residues. V lost 0 bases to trimming and J lost 2 bases, with 16 bases between them. CDR3 sequence (DNA): TGTGCCACCAGCAGAGATAAGTGGACAGACCTAAACTATGGCTACACCTTC. This gives the protein CATSRDKWTDLNYGYTF.

This clone has more than one count but fewer than ten. V gene TRBV6-1 combines with J gene TRBJ1-5; D not resolved. Trimming stripped 1 base from V and 1 base from J, with 2 bases between. Germline V CDR1 and CDR2: MNHNS, SASEGT. The CDR3 runs to 13 residues. The CDR3 DNA follows: TGTGCCAGCAGTGAAGGAAGCAATCAGCCCCAGCATTTT. Translated: CASSEGSNQPQHF.

As for this clone: At the DNA level, this CDR3 is encoded by other sequences in the same sample as well. The chain joins TRBV5-6 to TRBJ1-2; TRBD1 is a possible D gene (6 bases). Deletions cut 0 bases from V and 4 bases from J, with 10 bases between. Germline CDR1 reads SGHDT; CDR2 reads YYEEEE. The CDR3 is 14 amino acids. CDR3 protein: CASSLGQGGYGYTF. As DNA, the CDR3 is TGTGCCAGCAGCTTGGGACAAGGGGGCTATGGCTACACCTTC.

V gene TRBV7-8 combines with J gene TRBJ2-5; maybe TRBD2 (5 bases). V gave up 3 bases and J gave up 1 base, with 12 bases separating them. The CDR3 extends over 15 amino acids. Germline V gene data show CDR1 as SGHVS and CDR2 as FQNEAQ. The CDR3 DNA follows: TGTGCCAGCAGCTTCCCCCCGGGAATCCAAGAGACCCAGTACTTC. The encoded protein is CASSFPPGIQETQYF.

The gene calls are TRBV5-4 and TRBJ1-2; the match to TRBD1 covers 8 bases. Per germline, CDR1 SGHNT and CDR2 YYREEE (reference sequence). This CDR3 contains 15 residues. V dropped 5 bases and J dropped 7; count of bases not matched to a gene: 13. CDR3 residues: CASRVEAGGAGGYTF. CDR3 sequence (DNA): TGTGCCAGCAGAGTAGAGGCAGGGGGCGCGGGTGGCTACACCTTC.

V and J are TRBV4-1 and TRBJ1-1, with unresolved D. CDR3 size: 16 residues. Trimming cost V 0 bases and J 5 bases, with 16 bases left between them. Germline loops: CDR1 MGHRA, CDR2 YSYEKL. CDR3 amino acids: CASSQDKARIGTEAFF. Here the CDR3 DNA reads TGCGCCAGCAGCCAAGATAAGGCCCGAATTGGAACTGAAGCTTTCTTT.

The chain couples TRBV28 to TRBJ1-2, with 10 nucleotides matching TRBD1. CDR3 length: 15 amino acids. CDR1 and CDR2 (germline): MDHEN, SYDVKM. The ends lost 1 base at V and 6 bases at J; junction bases unmatched: 5. CDR3 sequence (DNA): TGTGCCAGCAGTTTATTGACAGGGGGCGCGGATGGCTACACCTTC. Amino acids: CASSLLTGGADGYTF.

V usage is TRBV6-5 and J usage is TRBJ1-2; 9 nucleotides match TRBD1. Germline trimming cut 8 bases from V and 7 bases from J; bases unmatched to any gene: 8. Germline V CDR1 and CDR2: MNHEY, SVGAGI. The CDR3 extends over 13 amino acids. CDR3 sequence: CASGQGYYGGYTF. CDR3 nucleotides: TGTGCCAGCGGACAGGGGTATTATGGTGGCTACACCTTC.

The chain carries TRBV19 and TRBJ2-6; D is uncertain. This CDR3 comprises 16 residues. Germline CDR1 is LNHDA and CDR2 is SQIVND (reference sequence). With 0 bases removed from V and 0 bases from J, the gap between germline ends came to 6 bases. The CDR3 reads CASSIDSSSGANVLTF. CDR3 bases: TGTGCCAGTAGTATAGATTCGAGCTCTGGGGCCAACGTCCTGACTTTC. The whole variable domain, remainder taken from reference TRBV19 and TRBJ2-6, is DGGITQSPKYLFRKEGQNVTLSCEQNLNHDAMYWYRQDPGQGLRLIYYSQIVNDFQKGDIAEGYSVSREKKESFPLTVTSAQKNPTAFYLCASSIDSSSGANVLTFGAGSRLTVL.